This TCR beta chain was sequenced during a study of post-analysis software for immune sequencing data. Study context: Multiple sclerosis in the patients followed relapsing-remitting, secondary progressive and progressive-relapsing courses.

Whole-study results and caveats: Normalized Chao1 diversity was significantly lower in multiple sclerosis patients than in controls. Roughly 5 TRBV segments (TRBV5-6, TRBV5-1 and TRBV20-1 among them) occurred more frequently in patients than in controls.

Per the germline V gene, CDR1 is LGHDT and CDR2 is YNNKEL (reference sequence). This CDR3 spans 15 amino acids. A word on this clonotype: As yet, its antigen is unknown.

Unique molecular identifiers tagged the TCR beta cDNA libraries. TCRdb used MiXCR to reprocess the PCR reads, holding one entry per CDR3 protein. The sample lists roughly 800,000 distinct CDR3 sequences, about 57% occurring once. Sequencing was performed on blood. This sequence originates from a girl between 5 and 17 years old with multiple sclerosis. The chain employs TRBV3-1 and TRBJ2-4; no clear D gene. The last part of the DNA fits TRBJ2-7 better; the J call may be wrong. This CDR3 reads CASSQAGGQTYEQYF. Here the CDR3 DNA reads TGTGCCAGCAGCCAAGCGGGTGGCCAGACCTACGAGCAGTACTTC.